The TCR beta chain described here comes from a study of beta chain features in type 1 diabetes. V was pared by 4 bases and J by 5 bases, with 9 bases between. The CDR3 spans 13 residues. CDR1 is LGHNA and CDR2 is YSLEER in the germline V gene. A heparinised blood draw that averaged roughly 120 mL was obtained once from each donor. Expressed TCRB transcripts were sequenced, since all the RNA that had been isolated was reverse transcribed. Measured with immunoSEQ multiplex PCR; TCRdb has only the in-frame clones, and not every one. The repertoire holds some 220,000 clones, approximately 10% seen once, with 1% to 1.5% in the top ten.

Sequences were obtained from central memory CD4+ T cells from blood. The source of this sequence is a young man in good health. The rearrangement joins TRBV4-3 to TRBJ2-1; D perhaps matches TRBD2 (5 bases). For the CDR3, the DNA is TGCGCCAGCAGCCTTGGACTTCACAATGAGCAGTTCTTC. Its protein is CASSLGLHNEQFF.